One sample yielded the 27 T cell receptor beta chains listed below, sequenced in a study of T cell repertoires in cytomegalovirus infection. One entry per CDR3 protein results from TCRdb running MiXCR on the reads. The sample carries 600,000 to 800,000 distinct CDR3 sequences, approximately 24% recorded once. Sequencing used CD8+ T cells from PBMCs. The receptors here all came from a human donor in good health (CMV status not recorded). Some clones in this sample may be carry-over from other donors' samples.

There are a few counts of this clonotype. CDR3 nucleotide sequence: TGTGCCAGCAGCTCTAGCGACGGGCCTCCGGAGGGCTACACCTTC. Residues: CASSSSDGPPEGYTF. The chain has TRBV7-9 and TRBJ1-2, with D unclear. The CDR3 is made up of 15 amino acids. Germline assignment: CDR1 SEHNR and CDR2 FQNEAQ (reference sequence). Between the trimmed V and J ends, which lost 4 bases and 8 bases, there was a span of 20 bases.

In this sample, this clonotype turned up many times. As DNA, the CDR3 is TGTGCCAGCAGCTTAGGCCACCGGACAGGGAGCGAGCAGTACGTC. The encoded protein is CASSLGHRTGSEQYV. The chain joins TRBV7-6 to TRBJ2-7, with 8 nucleotides matching TRBD1. V lost 1 base to trimming and J lost 6 bases; unmatched junction nucleotides: 8. CDR3 length: 15 residues. The germline gives CDR1 SGHVS, CDR2 FNYEAQ.

This chain uses TRBV27 with TRBJ2-1, with a weak D call TRBD1 (5 bases). This CDR3 has 12 residues. Trimming stripped 6 bases from V and 10 bases from J, with 13 bases between. Germline V gives CDR1 MNHEY, CDR2 SMNVEV (reference sequence). The CDR3 loop reads CASSKGLEEQFF. CDR3 DNA sequence: TGTGCCAGCAGCAAGGGGCTGGAGGAGCAGTTCTTC.

The chain is built from TRBV20-1 and TRBJ2-3; no reliable D call. V gave up 4 bases and J gave up 1 base, with 12 bases separating them. CDR3 length: 14 amino acids. CDR1 is DFQATT, CDR2 SNEGSKA, per germline (reference sequence). CDR3 sequence reads: CSAKDLGRTDTQYF. The CDR3 DNA follows: TGCAGTGCTAAGGACCTGGGTCGCACAGATACGCAGTATTTT.

This clonotype was picked up many times. The gene calls are TRBV7-8 and TRBJ2-7; D may be TRBD1 (6 bases). V lost 1 base to trimming and J lost 0 bases, with 10 bases between them. The germline gives CDR1 SGHVS, CDR2 FQNEAQ. CDR3 length equals 15 residues. The CDR3 DNA reads as TGTGCCAGCAGCTTAGGGGTAGGGGGCTCCTACGAGCAGTACGTC. This translates into CASSLGVGGSYEQYV.

This clonotype has only one observation. This chain joins TRBV9 and TRBJ1-3; TRBD1 matches at 7 bases. The V segment lost 3 bases and the J segment 0 bases; nucleotides outside the gene matches: 3. The CDR3 is 15 amino acids. CDR1 and CDR2 (germline): SGDLS, YYNGEE. The CDR3 region is CASSAGQSSGNTIYF. The CDR3 coding sequence is TGTGCCAGCAGCGCGGGACAGAGCTCTGGAAACACCATATATTTT.

This clonotype was counted ten times or more. V gene TRBV7-2 combines with J gene TRBJ2-3, with 13 bases fitting TRBD2. CDR1 and CDR2 (germline): SGHTA, FQGNSA. The V and J ends lost 5 bases and 5 bases, in that order; junction bases with no gene match: 4. This CDR3 is built from 15 residues. CDR3 protein: CASSATSGGGDTQYF. The CDR3 DNA follows: TGTGCCAGCAGCGCTACTAGCGGGGGGGGAGATACGCAGTATTTT.

This clonotype was found many times. This chain connects TRBV7-2 to TRBJ1-6; TRBD1 aligns across 8 bases. Germline V gene data show CDR1 as SGHTA and CDR2 as FQGNSA. This CDR3 is built from 13 residues. Unmatched junction bases numbered 5, after V lost 10 bases and J lost 6 bases. Here the CDR3 reads CANTGGGNSPLHF. The CDR3 DNA follows: TGTGCCAATACAGGGGGAGGTAATTCACCCCTCCACTTT.

This clonotype came up a few times. The chain joins TRBV5-1 to TRBJ2-7, with unresolved D. This CDR3 contains 14 residues. The V gene's germline CDR1 is SGHRS and CDR2 YFSETQ. With 4 bases removed from V and 3 bases from J, the gap between germline ends came to 14 bases. CDR3 loop: CASSPDGSFYEQYF. DNA of the CDR3: TGCGCCAGCAGCCCGGACGGAAGCTTCTACGAGCAGTACTTC.

For this clonotype: This may come from a read error, since a much larger clone is one base off. The V gene is TRBV12-5, the J gene TRBJ2-1, with 7 bases that match TRBD1. The germline gives CDR1 LGHNT, CDR2 FRNRAP. The CDR3 consists of 15 residues. The V and J ends lost 8 bases and 1 base, in that order; junction bases with no gene match: 8. CDR3: CASCNDRVSYNEQFF. CDR3 nucleotide sequence: TGTGCTAGTTGTAACGACAGGGTGTCCTACAATGAGCAGTTCTTC.

V and J are TRBV11-2 and TRBJ2-1, with D perhaps matching TRBD1 (6 bases). The germline CDR1 and CDR2 sequences are SGHAT and FQNNGV. V lost 5 bases and J 4 bases, leaving 18 bases between the germline ends. The CDR3 loop spans 16 amino acids. CDR3: CASSEPGQGVYNEQFF. The DNA for the CDR3 is TGTGCCAGCAGCGAGCCGGGACAAGGGGTTTACAATGAGCAGTTCTTC.

As to this clonotype: At one end, the junction sequence differs from germline, possibly due to a read error. The rearrangement links TRBV6-8 to TRBJ1-1; D unresolved. Germline V gene data show CDR1 as MNHGY and CDR2 as SAAAGT. The CDR3 runs to 14 residues. The CDR3 DNA reads TGTGTCAGCAGCCACGCCCGTTTGAACACTGAAGCTTTCTTT. Its protein product is CVSSHARLNTEAFF.

The chain joins TRBV2 to TRBJ2-5; no reliable D call. Trimming took off 3 bases at V and 3 bases at J, with 5 bases between the two ends. The CDR3 covers 12 residues. Germline CDR1 and CDR2: SNHLY and FYNNEI. Written as DNA, the CDR3 is TGTGCCAGCAGTGACTTAAAAGAGACCCAGTACTTC. Protein: CASSDLKETQYF.

In its sample, this clonotype was seen once. One junction end disagrees with the germline gene, perhaps due to a read error. The chain is built from TRBV6-5 and TRBJ2-3; perhaps TRBD1 as D (5 bases). From germline, CDR1 is MNHEY and CDR2 SVGAGI. This CDR3 has 14 residues. The CDR3 here is CVSSYRSPRDTQYF. DNA for the CDR3: TGTGTCAGCAGTTACAGGTCCCCTCGCGATACGCAGTATTTT.

In its sample, this clonotype was seen a few times. The genes are TRBV7-6 and TRBJ2-1; 8 nucleotides align to TRBD2. V was clipped by 6 bases and J by 10 bases; unmatched bases: 5. This CDR3 has 12 amino acids. Germline V gene data show CDR1 as SGHVS and CDR2 as FNYEAQ. In DNA form, the CDR3 reads TGTGCCAGCAGAAGCAGCGGGGGAGAGCAGTTCTTC. This translates into CASRSSGGEQFF. Variable domain in full (rest from reference TRBV7-6 and TRBJ2-1): GAGVSQSPRYKVTKRGQDVALRCDPISGHVSLYWYRQALGQGPEFLTYFNYEAQQDKSGLPNDRFSAERPEGSISTLTIQRTEQRDSAMYRCASRSSGGEQFFGPGTRLTVL.

This clonotype was seen repeatedly, ten times or more. This chain uses TRBV7-9 with TRBJ2-5; D may be TRBD1 (5 bases). Per germline, CDR1 SEHNR and CDR2 FQNEAQ (reference sequence). Trimming took 1 base from V and 0 from J, leaving 6 bases between them. CDR3 size: 14 residues. In DNA form, the CDR3 reads TGTGCCAGCAGCTTAGTCAGGGACCAAGAGACCCAGTACTTC. This translates into CASSLVRDQETQYF. Supplemented by reference TRBV7-9 and TRBJ2-5, the full variable domain reads DTGVSQNPRHKITKRGQNVTFRCDPISEHNRLYWYRQTLGQGPEFLTYFQNEAQLEKSRLLSDRFSAERPKGSFSTLEIQRTEQGDSAMYLCASSLVRDQETQYFGPGTRLLVL.

This clonotype was recorded at least ten times. The chain carries TRBV7-8 and TRBJ2-7, with D uncertain. V lost 2 bases, J lost 3 bases, and 5 bases lay in between. This CDR3 comprises 12 residues. Germline assignment: CDR1 SGHVS and CDR2 FQNEAQ. The CDR3 spells CASSLKSYEQYF. For the CDR3, the DNA is TGTGCCAGCAGCTTAAAGAGCTACGAGCAGTACTTC.

This chain joins TRBV28 and TRBJ2-5; D is unclear. The germline V gene has CDR1 MDHEN and CDR2 SYDVKM. Between the trimmed V and J ends, which lost 4 bases and 9 bases, there was a span of 15 bases. This CDR3 has 13 residues. The CDR3 is CASSSPPNEAQYF. Here the CDR3 DNA reads TGTGCCAGCAGTTCACCCCCAAACGAGGCCCAGTACTTC.

This clonotype was detected ten times or more. The chain has TRBV24-1 and TRBJ2-1; D not certain. CDR3 length: 12 amino acids. V was trimmed by 7 bases and J by 7 bases, leaving 10 bases between them. Germline assignment: CDR1 KGHDR and CDR2 SFDVKD. CDR3: CATSRTDNEQFF. In DNA, the CDR3 is TGTGCCACCAGCCGGACCGATAATGAGCAGTTCTTC.

This clonotype was seen ten or more times. The V gene is TRBV6-1, the J gene TRBJ2-5; 12 bases fit TRBD2. CDR3 size: 15 residues. Germline CDR1 reads MNHNS; CDR2 reads SASEGT. Trimming cost V 2 bases and J 2 bases; bases outside gene matches: 0. For the CDR3, the DNA is TGTGCCAGCAGTGAACTAGCGGGGGGGCAAGAGACCCAGTACTTC. Amino acids: CASSELAGGQETQYF.

The CDR3 nucleotides read TGTGCCAGCAGTTACACCTCCACCGGGATTAACTATGGCTACACCTTC. Amino acids: CASSYTSTGINYGYTF. The chain has TRBV6-2 or TRBV6-3 and TRBJ1-2, with no clear D. Germline V gene sequence: CDR1 MNHEY, CDR2 SVGEGT. The CDR3 is 16 amino acids. Between the trimmed V and J ends, which lost 2 bases and 1 base, there was a span of 14 bases.

The CDR3 DNA follows: TGCGCCAGCAGTCAATCGAGGTCTCGCGATAATTTTGGGGGTAGCTCCTACAATGAGCAGTTCTTC. Amino acids: CASSQSRSRDNFGGSSYNEQFF. V and J are TRBV23-1 and TRBJ2-1; D is perhaps TRBD1 or TRBD2 (5 bases each). TRBV23-1 is an ORF, and what it does is uncertain. V was clipped by 0 bases and J by 0 bases, with 27 bases between them. The CDR3 covers 22 residues.

The chain employs TRBV9 and TRBJ2-1, with 8 nucleotides matching TRBD2. V lost 0 bases to trimming and J lost 2 bases; unmatched junction nucleotides: 4. Germline values: CDR1 SGDLS, CDR2 YYNGEE. CDR3 length equals 16 residues. CDR3 sequence: CASSVAGGPTYNEQFF. The CDR3 coding sequence is TGTGCCAGCAGCGTAGCGGGGGGGCCCACCTACAATGAGCAGTTCTTC.

This clonotype was counted once. V gene TRBV29-1 combines with J gene TRBJ2-5; 11 bases fit TRBD2. The CDR3 sequence is 13 residues long. Germline V gene lookup returns CDR1 SQVTM and CDR2 ANQGSEA. V was pared by 5 bases and J by 7 bases, with 6 bases of the junction left unmatched. This CDR3 is CSVQLAGEGTQYF. In DNA, the CDR3 is TGCAGCGTTCAACTAGCGGGGGAAGGGACCCAGTACTTC.

The chain employs TRBV10-2 and TRBJ2-7; TRBD2 matches at 12 bases. The CDR3 length is 14 residues. Trimming took 6 bases from V and 4 from J; bases not matched to a gene: 4. Germline V gene sequence: CDR1 WSHSY, CDR2 SAAADI. The CDR3 nucleotides read TGCGCCAGCAGAGAGACTAGCGGGGGATACGAGCAGTACTTC. It codes for CASRETSGGYEQYF.

For this clonotype: Germline is not matched at one junction end, which may reflect a read error. This rearrangement joins TRBV28 to TRBJ2-2, with unresolved D. This CDR3 comprises 15 residues. CDR1 is MDHEN, CDR2 SYDVKM, per germline. CDR3 sequence (DNA): TGTGCCAACAGTTTTGGGCAGAAGAACACCGGGGAGCTGTTTTTT. Protein product: CANSFGQKNTGELFF.

Concerning this clonotype: A much bigger clone sits one base away, suggesting this may be a read error. The chain combines TRBV7-2 with TRBJ1-1, with D unresolved. Germline CDR1 SGHTA, CDR2 FQGNSA. This CDR3 has 15 amino acids. The CDR3 DNA is TGTGCCAGCAGCCACTCCTTGGGATTGAACACTGAAGCTCTCTTT. It yields the protein CASSHSLGLNTEALF.